This T cell receptor beta chain was identified during a study of cytomegalovirus exposure and HLA in healthy donors. 60 Vbeta and 13 Jbeta primers were used in PCR. Measured with immunoSEQ multiplex PCR; TCRdb has only the in-frame clones, and not every one. The sample consists of approximately 98,000 clones, about 74% of them appearing once. This clone showed up just once. The V and J ends lost 6 bases and 8 bases, in that order; junction bases with no gene match: 6. Germline V CDR1 and CDR2: MNHEY, SVGAGI. The CDR3 runs 14 residues. This receptor was obtained from a male donor in good health and CMV-seronegative. The V gene is TRBV6-5, the J gene TRBJ1-5; 11 bases are a match to TRBD1. Sequencing input: PBMCs. As DNA, the CDR3 is TGTGCCAGCAGAGCCGGGACAGGGGGGGAGCCCCAGCATTTT. Translated, it gives CASRAGTGGEPQHF.